This T cell receptor (beta chain) was sequenced in a study of T cells expressing NK-cell markers. Whole-study context: Sorted CD3+CD56+NKG2C+, CD3+CD56+NKG2C- and CD3+CD56-NKG2C+ T cells provided the TCR beta repertoires. Overall study findings and caveats: Uncertainty persisted over the HCMV specificity of expanded NKG2C+ T cell clones. The CD3+CD56-NKG2C+ fraction of a few donors was also led by these clonotypes.

Concerning this clonotype: What it binds is unknown.

TCRdb re-called the 5' RACE reads, yielding one record per CDR3 amino acid sequence without DNA. The sample includes 300,000 to 500,000 distinct CDR3 sequences. The CDR3 length is 13 residues. Germline V CDR1 and CDR2: SGHAT, FQNNGV. The TCR originated in a woman aged 50 to 65 in good health. This chain joins TRBV11-2 and TRBJ2-7; TCRdb indicates TRBD2, and absent DNA this call remains unverified. Sequenced: blood T cells: a sorted CD56 or NKG2C T cell subset, CD4+ or CD8+ T cells, or bulk PBMC T cells (not recorded which). CDR3 sequence: CASSVGLVYEQYF.